The 5 T cell receptor beta chains presented below share a single source sample, sequenced in a study of T-cell memory formation after mild COVID-19. TCRdb re-derived calls from the 5' RACE reads in MiXCR, one entry per CDR3 protein. Of under 450,000 distinct CDR3 sequences listed, roughly 14% were seen once; the top ten hold approximately 20%. The specimen sequenced was PBMCs or a T cell subset sorted from them (not recorded which). Source of these receptors: a man between 18 and 35 years old who had mild COVID-19 (a few samples of this study predate the infection). Cell type and time point are not known.

CDR3 coding DNA: TGTGCCAGCAGTGACGCAGGGTGGGGCTACGAGCAGTACTTC. Residues: CASSDAGWGYEQYF. This chain links TRBV6-1 with TRBJ2-7, with D tentatively TRBD1 (5 bases). The germline gives CDR1 MNHNS, CDR2 SASEGT. V lost 3 bases to trimming and J lost 3 bases, with 12 bases between them. This CDR3 contains 14 residues.

The chain recombines TRBV20-1 with TRBJ2-6; no reliable D call. Germline V CDR1 and CDR2: DFQATT, SNEGSKA (reference sequence). The CDR3 length is 14 residues. Deletions cut 3 bases from V and 2 bases from J, with 8 bases between. CDR3 in amino acids: CSASWVPGANVLTF. The CDR3 coding sequence is TGCAGTGCTAGTTGGGTCCCTGGGGCCAACGTCCTGACTTTC.

In its sample, this clonotype was seen a few times. This chain joins TRBV12-3 or TRBV12-4 and TRBJ2-3; D may be TRBD1 or TRBD2 (5 bases each). There are 13 residues in the CDR3. Trimming took off 8 bases at V and 7 bases at J, with 16 bases between the two ends. CDR3 nucleotide sequence: TGTGCCAGCGGACACCCTGAGGACTATACGCAGTATTTT. This gives the protein CASGHPEDYTQYF.

The rearrangement joins TRBV6-2 or TRBV6-3 to TRBJ2-3, with D perhaps matching TRBD2 (5 bases). The V gene lost 5 bases and the J gene lost 0 bases, with 15 bases spanning the gap. The CDR3 runs to 16 residues. Germline lookup yields CDR1 MNHEY and CDR2 SVGEGT. CDR3 in DNA: TGTGCCAGCAGTCTTACTACTAGAGCTAGCACAGATACGCAGTATTTT. Translation: CASSLTTRASTDTQYF.

The chain carries TRBV5-1 and TRBJ1-2, with D uncertain. From germline, CDR1 is SGHRS and CDR2 YFSETQ. CDR3 length: 15 residues. Trimming shortened V by 0 bases and J by 3 bases, and 12 bases separated the two germline ends. The CDR3, as DNA: TGCGCCAGCAGCTTGGGGCCAGCACGGCACTATGGCTACACCTTC. Encoded protein: CASSLGPARHYGYTF.